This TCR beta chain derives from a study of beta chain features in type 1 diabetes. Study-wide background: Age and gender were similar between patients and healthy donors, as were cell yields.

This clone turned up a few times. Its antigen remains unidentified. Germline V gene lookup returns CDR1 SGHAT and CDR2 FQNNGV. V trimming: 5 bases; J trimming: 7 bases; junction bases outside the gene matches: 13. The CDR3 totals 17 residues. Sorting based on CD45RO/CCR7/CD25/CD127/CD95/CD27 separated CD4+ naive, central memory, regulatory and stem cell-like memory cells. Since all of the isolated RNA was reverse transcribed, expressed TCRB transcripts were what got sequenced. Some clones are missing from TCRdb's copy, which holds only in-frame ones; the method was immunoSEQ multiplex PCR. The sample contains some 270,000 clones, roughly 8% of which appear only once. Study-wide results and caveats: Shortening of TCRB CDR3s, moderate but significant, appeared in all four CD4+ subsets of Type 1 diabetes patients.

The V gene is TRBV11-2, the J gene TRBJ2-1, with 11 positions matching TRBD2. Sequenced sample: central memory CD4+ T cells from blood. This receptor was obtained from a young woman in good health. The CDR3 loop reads CASSPLGASGRRNEQFF. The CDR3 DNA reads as TGTGCCAGCAGCCCCCTCGGCGCTAGCGGGAGGAGAAATGAGCAGTTCTTC.